Listed below are T cell receptor beta chains from one sample, sequenced in a study of T-cell reconstitution after alpha-beta-depleted transplantation in children. TCRdb re-analysed the PCR reads in MiXCR, keeping a single row per CDR3 protein. The sample contains about 870,000 distinct CDR3 sequences, approximately 15% of which appear only once. The input for sequencing was PBMCs, mostly from graft donor cells, taken 360 days after TCRalphabeta/CD19-depleted stem cell transplant. Source of these receptors: a male patient younger than 18 who had a stem cell transplant for acute lymphoblastic leukemia, so the T cells may come from the graft donor. The conserved cysteine and the conserved F or W are not part of the CDR3 here.

V: TRBV6-5; CDR3: ASSYSGGARSTEAF
V: TRBV15; CDR3: ATSREWVTSGYEQY
V: TRBV7-3; CDR3: ASSSAQGYGYT
V: TRBV20-1; CDR3: SASGTGRGWNQPQH
V: TRBV30; CDR3: AWSWGGGPNNEQF
V: TRBV29-1; CDR3: SGTGVNYNEQF
V: TRBV10-3; CDR3: AIRGVWETQY
V: TRBV29-1; CDR3: SVTNTGELF
V: TRBV7-3; CDR3: ASSVQRGSSTDTQY
V: TRBV18; CDR3: ASSPWGGVNTEAF
V: TRBV3-1; CDR3: ASSPYLTSGSPDTQY
V: TRBV24-1; CDR3: ATAALGLAGGRDEQF
V: TRBV24-1; CDR3: ATSGPENEKLF
V: TRBV29-1; CDR3: SVGGTSGSYEQY
V: TRBV5-1; CDR3: ASSVRLAGGPNTDTQY
V: TRBV5-1; CDR3: ASSLEGGRTSYEQY